Listed below are T cell receptor beta chains from one sample, sequenced in a study of OX40 agonist ivuxolimab in advanced cancers. The repertoire was sequenced with immunoSEQ multiplex PCR; TCRdb's copy has only in-frame clones and lacks some. The profile covers fewer than 40,000 clones, with around 90% appearing a single time and roughly 1% taken by the ten largest. The specimen was CD4+ or CD8+ T cells sorted from blood, collected in a trial of the OX40 agonist ivuxolimab. The source of these receptors is an adult with an advanced solid tumor such as melanoma, head and neck, liver or kidney cancer. Both conserved end residues are part of each CDR3. A D gene is named only where the DNA matches it firmly. Only part of the rows carry a size: once, few, many, or a class if the clone is expanded.

>-|TRBJ1-1|TRBV2|-
TGTGCCAGCAGTGAAGTCGGGACTAACACTGAAGCTTTCTTT
CASSEVGTNTEAFF
>-|TRBJ1-6|TRBV28|-
TGTGCCAGCAGTGGAGACAGGCGCTCCTATAATTCACCCCTCCACTTT
CASSGDRRSYNSPLHF
>-|TRBJ2-2|TRBV9|-
TGTGCCAGCAGCGTAGAACCGGGGGCGGGCACCGGGGAGCTGTTTTTT
CASSVEPGAGTGELFF
>once|TRBJ2-7|TRBV28|-
TGTGCCAGCAGTTCGCCCGGCAGGGGCTCCGAGCAGTACTTC
CASSSPGRGSEQYF
>-|TRBJ2-2|TRBV7-8|TRBD2
TGTGCCAGCAGCCTCGGGAGGACCGGGGAGCTGTTTTTT
CASSLGRTGELFF
>-|TRBJ2-7|TRBV5-1|-
TGCGCCAGCAGCTCGGGGGTCACCAGCTCCTACGAGCAGTACTTC
CASSSGVTSSYEQYF
>-|TRBJ1-1|TRBV5-4|TRBD1
TGTGCCAGCAGCTTGCCGACAGGGGGGAACACTGAAGCTTTCTTT
CASSLPTGGNTEAFF
>-|TRBJ1-1|TRBV21-1|-
TGTGCCAGCAGCAGGGAAGGGGGAAACACTGAAGCTTTCTTT
CASSREGGNTEAFF
>-|TRBJ2-1|TRBV6-1|TRBD2
TGTGCCAGCAGTACCCGGACTAGTTCTGAGCAGTTCTTC
CASSTRTSSEQFF
>-|TRBJ2-5|TRBV5-1|TRBD2
TGCGCCAGCTCCTCCGGGACTACTCAAGAGACCCAGTACTTC
CASSSGTTQETQYF
>-|TRBJ2-7|TRBV9|TRBD2
TGTGCCAGCAGCGTAGGAATTGGCGGGGGCTCCTACGAGCAGTACTTC
CASSVGIGGGSYEQYF
>-|TRBJ1-6|TRBV19|-
TGTGCCAGGCCCGACCGGGACTCTAAAAGTGGATCACCCCTCCACTTT
CARPDRDSKSGSPLHF
>-|TRBJ1-1|TRBV5-1|TRBD1
TGCGCCAGCAGCTTACAGGGGGTGACCACTGAAGCTTTCTTT
CASSLQGVTTEAFF
>-|TRBJ2-3|TRBV20-1|-
TGCAGTGCTAGATCAGATACGCAGTATTTT
CSARSDTQYF
>once|TRBJ2-3|TRBV5-1|TRBD2
TGCGCCAGCAGCTTAGCGGGAACCGGATCAGATACGCAGTATTTT
CASSLAGTGSDTQYF
>-|TRBJ1-1|TRBV30|-
TGTGCCTCCAGGGAGAACACTGAAGCTTTCTTT
CASRENTEAFF
>-|TRBJ1-1|TRBV6-1|-
TGTGCCAGCAGTGAAGTAGGAGGGGGTGAAGCTTTCTTT
CASSEVGGGEAFF
>-|TRBJ2-5|TRBV18|-
TGTGCCAGCTCACCACCGAGCAGGGCCAAATGGGAAGAGACCCAGTACTTC
CASSPPSRAKWEETQYF
>once|TRBJ2-6|TRBV6-5|-
TGTGCCAGCAGTTACTATAGCTCTGGGGCCAACGTCCTGACTTTC
CASSYYSSGANVLTF
>-|TRBJ1-2|TRBV21-1|-
TGTGCCAGCAGCAAAGCTGGCCCGCCGGCGGGGAACTATGGCTACACCTTC
CASSKAGPPAGNYGYTF
>-|TRBJ2-2|TRBV11-1|-
TGTGCCAGCAGCTCGGGGACCGGGGAGCTGTTTTTT
CASSSGTGELFF
>-|TRBJ2-7|TRBV18|TRBD1
TGTGCCAGCTCACCTCGGACAGGGGCCCACGAGCAGTACTTC
CASSPRTGAHEQYF
>-|TRBJ2-3|TRBV1|-
TGCACCAGCAGCCAGGAACCGGGACTAGCAACAGATACGCAGTATTTT
CTSSQEPGLATDTQYF
>few|TRBJ2-1|TRBV2|-
TGTGCCAGCAGTGAATCGGGCAGGGGTTCTAATGAGCAGTTCTTC
CASSESGRGSNEQFF
>-|TRBJ1-5|TRBV7-2|TRBD1
TGTGCCAGCAGCACGTACAGGGGCGGGCAGCCCCAGCATTTT
CASSTYRGGQPQHF
>-|TRBJ2-2|TRBV9|-
TGTGCCAGCAGCGGGAGGTCCCGGGACACCGGGGAGCTGTTTTTT
CASSGRSRDTGELFF
>-|TRBJ2-7|TRBV7-9|-
TGTGCCAGCAGCGTGTCAGGGGAGGACTACGAGCAGTACTTC
CASSVSGEDYEQYF
>-|TRBJ2-2|TRBV5-4|TRBD2
TGTGCCAGCAGCAGGGGAGGGTACGACACCGGGGAGCTGTTTTTT
CASSRGGYDTGELFF
>-|TRBJ2-3|TRBV4-1|-
TGCGCCAGCAGCCAAACAGATACGCAGTATTTT
CASSQTDTQYF
>-|TRBJ1-2|TRBV15|-
TGTGCCACCAGCACACAGCACTATGGCTACACCTTC
CATSTQHYGYTF
>few|TRBJ1-6|TRBV28|-
TGTGCCAGCAGCCCTGGGGGTGATAATTCACCCCTCCACTTT
CASSPGGDNSPLHF
>once|TRBJ2-3|TRBV11-3|-
TGTGCCAGCAGCACGGGCACAGATACGCAGTATTTT
CASSTGTDTQYF
>-|TRBJ2-1|TRBV9|-
TGTGCCAGCAGCGTAGGGAGGGGTCCCTCCTACAATGAGCAGTTCTTC
CASSVGRGPSYNEQFF
>-|TRBJ2-1|TRBV19|-
TGTGCCAGTAGTACCGATCGCTTTCATATTTCTGGGCCTCAGCAGTTCTTC
CASSTDRFHISGPQQFF
>-|TRBJ2-7|TRBV7-2|-
TGTGCCAGCAGCTTAGCGCGGGGCAAGGAGCAGTACTTC
CASSLARGKEQYF
>-|TRBJ1-1|TRBV11-3|-
TGTGCCAGCAGCCCCGGGAGGGCCACTGAAGCTTTCTTT
CASSPGRATEAFF
>-|TRBJ2-2|TRBV19|-
TGTGCCAGTACGGTCACCGGGGAGCTGTTTTTT
CASTVTGELFF
>few|TRBJ2-5|TRBV7-9|-
TGTGCCAGCAGCACCACGGCGGAGACCCAGTACTTC
CASSTTAETQYF
>-|TRBJ1-2|TRBV30|-
TGTGCCTGGAGTGCCAGAGCAGCCTATGGCTACACCTTC
CAWSARAAYGYTF
>-|TRBJ1-3|TRBV7-9|-
TGTGCCAGCAGGTTATCCGGCGCCAACTCTGGAAACACCATATATTTT
CASRLSGANSGNTIYF
>-|TRBJ1-4|TRBV7-9|-
TGTGCCAGCAGCTTGGGACGTAATGAAAAACTGTTTTTT
CASSLGRNEKLFF
>-|TRBJ1-6|TRBV7-9|-
TGTGCCAGCAGCGCATCTGGGGGGGGCTCCTATAATTCACCCCTCCACTTT
CASSASGGGSYNSPLHF
>-|TRBJ2-7|TRBV10-2|-
TGCGCCAGCAGTTTGAGGTCGGGCGAGCAGTACTTC
CASSLRSGEQYF
>-|TRBJ1-3|TRBV21-1|-
TGTGCCACTAGGTTCTCTGGAAACACCATATATTTT
CATRFSGNTIYF
>-|TRBJ2-3|TRBV7-9|-
TGTGCCAGCAGCTTAGGGGGGGCTAGCACAGATACGCAGTATTTT
CASSLGGASTDTQYF
>-|TRBJ1-3|TRBV4-1|-
TGCGCCAGCAGCCATCCCCCCACAGGGTCTGGAAACACCATATATTTT
CASSHPPTGSGNTIYF
>-|TRBJ1-5|TRBV29-1|-
TGCAGCGTTGGGGGTAGCAATCAGCCCCAGCATTTT
CSVGGSNQPQHF
>-|TRBJ2-2|TRBV9|-
TGTGCCAGCAGCGTAGAGGGATGGAACACCGGGGAGCTGTTTTTT
CASSVEGWNTGELFF
>-|TRBJ2-3|TRBV9|-
TGTGCCAGCAGCGTAGCCCCGGACTACACAGATACGCAGTATTTT
CASSVAPDYTDTQYF
>-|TRBJ2-1|TRBV27|-
TGTGCCAGCAGTTTATACCAGAGCAGGGGTCGAGTCAATGAGCAGTTCTTC
CASSLYQSRGRVNEQFF
>-|TRBJ2-2|TRBV7-2|-
TGTGCCAGCACCGGACATTTCCTCGGGGAGCTGTTTTTT
CASTGHFLGELFF
>-|TRBJ2-1|TRBV7-2|TRBD2
TGTGCCAGCAGCTCTCCGGGACTAGCCAAAGTTGAGCAGTTCTTC
CASSSPGLAKVEQFF
>-|TRBJ1-1|TRBV6-6|TRBD1
TGTGCCAGCAGTTACTCTTCAACAGGGGGCAACACTGAAGCTTTCTTT
CASSYSSTGGNTEAFF